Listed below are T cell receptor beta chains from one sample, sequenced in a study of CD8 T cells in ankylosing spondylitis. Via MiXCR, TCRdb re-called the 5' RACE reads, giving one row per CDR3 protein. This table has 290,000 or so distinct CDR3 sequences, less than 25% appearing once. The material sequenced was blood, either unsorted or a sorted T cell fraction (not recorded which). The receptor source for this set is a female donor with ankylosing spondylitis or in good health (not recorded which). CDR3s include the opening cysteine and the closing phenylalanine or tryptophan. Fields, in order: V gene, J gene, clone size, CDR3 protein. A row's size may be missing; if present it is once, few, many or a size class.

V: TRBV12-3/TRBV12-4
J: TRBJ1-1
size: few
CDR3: CASSWDPSRTEAFF

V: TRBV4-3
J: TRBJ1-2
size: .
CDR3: CASSQDNSLGGYTF

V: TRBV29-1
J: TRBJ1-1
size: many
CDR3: CSVVKLKENTEAFF

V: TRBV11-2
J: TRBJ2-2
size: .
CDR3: CASIPGLAGVTGELFF

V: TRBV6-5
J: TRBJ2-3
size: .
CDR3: CASRLRGSGSDTQYF

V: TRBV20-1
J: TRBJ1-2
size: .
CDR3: CSAAVDGYTF

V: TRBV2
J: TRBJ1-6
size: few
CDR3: CASSTGQGGINSPLHF

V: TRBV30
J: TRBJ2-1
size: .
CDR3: CAWHPFSGRATGHVNEQFF

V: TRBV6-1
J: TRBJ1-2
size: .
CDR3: CASRLPIDGYGYTF

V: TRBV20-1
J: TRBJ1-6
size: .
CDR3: CSAERNSPLHF

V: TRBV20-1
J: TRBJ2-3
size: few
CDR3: CNEPGTPVTDTQYF

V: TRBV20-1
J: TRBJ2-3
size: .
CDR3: CSARRTNTDTQYF

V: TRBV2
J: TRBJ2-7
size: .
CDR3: CASSESSGPKGDEQYF

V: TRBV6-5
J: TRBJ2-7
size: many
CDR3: CASSFDRGSYEQYF

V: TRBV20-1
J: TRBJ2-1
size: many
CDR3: CSARPQRGLYNEQFF

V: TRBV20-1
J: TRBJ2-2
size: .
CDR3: CSASRGTGELFF

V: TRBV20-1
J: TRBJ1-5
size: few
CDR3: CSAFDSQYQPQHF

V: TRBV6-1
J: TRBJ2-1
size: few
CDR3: CASLKRHNEQFF

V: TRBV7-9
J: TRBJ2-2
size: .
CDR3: CASIKSGRNTGELFF

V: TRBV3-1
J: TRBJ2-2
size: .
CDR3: CASSLDTFTGELFF

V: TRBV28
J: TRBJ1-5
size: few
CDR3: CASSWGRGHSNQPQHF

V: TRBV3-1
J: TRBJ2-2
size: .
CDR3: CASSSRDSGRAFGTGELFF

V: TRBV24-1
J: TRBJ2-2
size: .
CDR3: CATSDRDRVTGELFF

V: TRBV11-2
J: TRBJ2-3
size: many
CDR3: CASSLGPAGVVTDTQYF

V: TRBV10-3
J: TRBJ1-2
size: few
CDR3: CAITPGTAQLGYTF

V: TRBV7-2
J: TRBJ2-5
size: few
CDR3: CASSIKETQYF

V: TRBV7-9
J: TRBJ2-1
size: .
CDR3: CASSYRGISYNEQFF

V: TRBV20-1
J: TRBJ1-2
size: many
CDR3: CSAGWTIDGRGYTF

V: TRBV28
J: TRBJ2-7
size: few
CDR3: CASSPVGTTLWEQYF

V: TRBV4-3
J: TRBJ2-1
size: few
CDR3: CASSHRSGVYNEQFF

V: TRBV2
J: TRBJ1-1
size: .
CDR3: CASRGDQSTEAFF

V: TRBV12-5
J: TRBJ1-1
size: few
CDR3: CASGLVLVTAGTEAFF

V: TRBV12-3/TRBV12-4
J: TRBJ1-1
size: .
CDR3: CASSPGTGFVAEAFF

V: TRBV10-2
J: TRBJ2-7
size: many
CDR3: CASTGGETRSSYEQYF

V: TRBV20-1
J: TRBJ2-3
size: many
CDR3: CSARGTSRTQYF

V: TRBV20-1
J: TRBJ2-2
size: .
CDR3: CSARGLAGVRNTGELFF